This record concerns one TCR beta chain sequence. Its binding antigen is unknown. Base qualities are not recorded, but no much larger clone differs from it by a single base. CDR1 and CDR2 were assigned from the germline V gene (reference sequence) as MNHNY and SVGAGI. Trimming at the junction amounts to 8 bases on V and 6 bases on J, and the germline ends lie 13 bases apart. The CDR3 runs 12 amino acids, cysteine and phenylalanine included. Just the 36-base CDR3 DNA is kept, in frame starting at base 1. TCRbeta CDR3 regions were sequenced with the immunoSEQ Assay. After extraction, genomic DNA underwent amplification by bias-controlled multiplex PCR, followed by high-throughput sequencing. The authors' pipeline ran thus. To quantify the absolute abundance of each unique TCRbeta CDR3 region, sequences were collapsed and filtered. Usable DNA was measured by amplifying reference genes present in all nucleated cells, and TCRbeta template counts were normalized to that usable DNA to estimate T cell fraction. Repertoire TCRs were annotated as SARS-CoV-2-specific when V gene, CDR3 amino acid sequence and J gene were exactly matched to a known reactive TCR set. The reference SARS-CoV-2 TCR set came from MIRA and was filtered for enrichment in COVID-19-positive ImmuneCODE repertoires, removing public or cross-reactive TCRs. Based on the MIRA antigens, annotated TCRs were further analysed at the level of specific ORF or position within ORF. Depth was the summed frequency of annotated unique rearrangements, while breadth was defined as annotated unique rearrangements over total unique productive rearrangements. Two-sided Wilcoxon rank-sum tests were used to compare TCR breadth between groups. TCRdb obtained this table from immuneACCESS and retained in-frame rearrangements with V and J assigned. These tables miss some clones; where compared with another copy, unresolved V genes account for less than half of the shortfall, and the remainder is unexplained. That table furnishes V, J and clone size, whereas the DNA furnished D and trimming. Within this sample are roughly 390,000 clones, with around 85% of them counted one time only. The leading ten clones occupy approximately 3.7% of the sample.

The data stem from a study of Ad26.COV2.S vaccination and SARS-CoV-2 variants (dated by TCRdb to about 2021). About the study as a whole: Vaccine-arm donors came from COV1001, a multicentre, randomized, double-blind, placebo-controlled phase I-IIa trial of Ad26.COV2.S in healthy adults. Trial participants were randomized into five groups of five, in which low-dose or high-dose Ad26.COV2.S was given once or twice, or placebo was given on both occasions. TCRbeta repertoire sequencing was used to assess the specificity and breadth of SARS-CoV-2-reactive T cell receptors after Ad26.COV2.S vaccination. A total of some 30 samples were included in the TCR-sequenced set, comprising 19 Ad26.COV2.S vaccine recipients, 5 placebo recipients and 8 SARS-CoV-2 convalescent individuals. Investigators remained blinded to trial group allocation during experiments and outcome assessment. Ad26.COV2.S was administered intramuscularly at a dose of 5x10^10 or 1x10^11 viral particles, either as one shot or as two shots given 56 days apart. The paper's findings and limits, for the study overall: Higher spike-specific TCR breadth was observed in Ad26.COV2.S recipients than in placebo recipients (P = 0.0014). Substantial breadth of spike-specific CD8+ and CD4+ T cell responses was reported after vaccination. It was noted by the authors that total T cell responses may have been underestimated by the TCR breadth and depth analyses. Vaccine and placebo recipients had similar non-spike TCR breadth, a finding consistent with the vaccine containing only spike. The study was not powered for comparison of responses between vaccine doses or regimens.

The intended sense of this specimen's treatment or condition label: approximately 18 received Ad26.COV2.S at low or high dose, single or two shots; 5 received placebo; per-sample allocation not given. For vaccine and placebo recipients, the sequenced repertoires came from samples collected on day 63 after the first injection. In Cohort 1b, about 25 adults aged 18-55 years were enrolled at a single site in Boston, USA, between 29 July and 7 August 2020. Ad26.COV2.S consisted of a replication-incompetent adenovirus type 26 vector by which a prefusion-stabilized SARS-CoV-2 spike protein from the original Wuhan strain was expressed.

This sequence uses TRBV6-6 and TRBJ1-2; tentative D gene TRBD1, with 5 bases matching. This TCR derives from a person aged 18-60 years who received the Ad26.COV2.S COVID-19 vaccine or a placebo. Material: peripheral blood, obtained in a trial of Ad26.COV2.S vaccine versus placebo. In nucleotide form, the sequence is TGTGCCAGCCGGAATTTAGGGGATGGCTACACCTTC. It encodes CASRNLGDGYTF.